The 21 T cell receptor beta chains below come from one sample, sequenced in a study of blood T cell repertoires in COVID-19 (dated by TCRdb to about 2020). Library generation was performed with the immunoSEQ multiplex PCR assay. The source is immuneACCESS, and TCRdb retained only in-frame sequences with V and J called. Part of the clones is not carried over; for the studies checked, unresolved V genes explain less than half of this, and the remainder is unexplained. The sample table shows more than 250,000 clones, and about 83% are seen once. In total, the top ten clones hold 1.5% to 2% of the sample. The sequenced material came from peripheral blood. These TCRs come from a woman between 50 and 59 years old with acute or convalescent COVID-19.

The chain combines TRBV28 with TRBJ1-5; D is possibly TRBD1 (5 bases). From germline, CDR1 is MDHEN and CDR2 SYDVKM. V shed 5 bases and J shed 7 bases, with 12 bases lying between them. The CDR3 is made up of 13 amino acids. The CDR3 DNA is TGTGCCAGCAGTCCCCCAGGGCGGCAGCCCCAGCATTTT. Its protein is CASSPPGRQPQHF.

The rearrangement links TRBV2 to TRBJ1-4; TRBD1 might be the D (5 bases). The V gene lost 6 bases and the J gene lost 4 bases, with 9 bases spanning the gap. Germline V gives CDR1 SNHLY, CDR2 FYNNEI. CDR3 length: 13 residues. CDR3 bases: TGTGCCAGCAGCCGGGACTTTAATGAAAAACTGTTTTTT. Translating gives CASSRDFNEKLFF.

This chain joins TRBV24-1 and TRBJ1-5, with D possibly TRBD1 on 5 matching bases. Trimming stripped 1 base from V and 0 bases from J, with 9 bases between. Germline CDR1 KGHDR, CDR2 SFDVKD. The CDR3 covers 16 residues. The CDR3 loop reads CATSDLSGGSNQPQHF. The CDR3 nucleotides read TGTGCCACCAGTGATTTATCGGGGGGTAGCAATCAGCCCCAGCATTTT.

V usage is TRBV28 and J usage is TRBJ2-7, with 8 bases lining up with TRBD2. The CDR3 spans 15 residues. CDR1 and CDR2 (germline): MDHEN, SYDVKM. V was clipped by 7 bases and J by 7 bases; unmatched bases: 15. The CDR3: CASTTSGGAGGEQYF. The CDR3 DNA is TGTGCCAGCACCACCAGCGGGGGCGCGGGCGGGGAGCAGTACTTC.

The chain has TRBV24-1 and TRBJ2-3; 12 nucleotides match TRBD2. CDR1 KGHDR and CDR2 SFDVKD come from the germline V gene. Trimming removed 5 bases from V and 0 bases from J; junction bases left unmatched: 5. There are 17 residues in the CDR3. CDR3 sequence: CATSVSGTSGSTDTQYF. The DNA for the CDR3 is TGTGCCACCAGTGTTTCCGGGACTAGCGGGAGCACAGATACGCAGTATTTT.

The rearrangement links TRBV2 to TRBJ2-7; 7 bases map to TRBD1. This CDR3 comprises 14 residues. J was trimmed by 4 bases and V by 6 bases; bases with no gene match: 9. Germline CDR1 is SNHLY and CDR2 is FYNNEI. CDR3 nucleotides: TGTGCCAGCAGGATGAGGGACAGCCTGTACGAGCAGTACTTC. This sequence encodes CASRMRDSLYEQYF.

The chain couples TRBV19 to TRBJ2-1, with 10 bases identical to TRBD2. Trimming at V came to 5 bases and at J to 8 bases, leaving 3 bases not matched to a gene. The V gene's germline CDR1 is LNHDA and CDR2 SQIVND (reference sequence). CDR3 length: 13 residues. For the CDR3, the DNA is TGTGCCAGTAGTGAAGGGACTAGCGATGAGCAGTTCTTC. As protein: CASSEGTSDEQFF.

The chain carries TRBV23-1 and TRBJ2-1, with TRBD2 matching 15 bases. TRBV23-1 is an ORF, and what it does is uncertain. CDR3 length: 20 residues. V shed 5 bases and J 4 bases; nucleotides not matched to a gene: 15. Written as DNA, the CDR3 is TGCGCCAGCAGTTCACCCCCCCGGACTAGCGGGAGGGCTGTTTACAATGAGCAGTTCTTC. Translating it yields CASSSPPRTSGRAVYNEQFF.

J is TRBJ2-7 and V is TRBV5-1, with 10 bases identical to TRBD2. Trimming removed 4 bases from V and 1 base from J; junction bases left unmatched: 17. This CDR3 comprises 19 residues. Germline CDR1 is SGHRS and CDR2 is YFSETQ. Here the CDR3 DNA reads TGCGCCAGCAGCATTGGAACTAGCGGGACAATTAGTAGGTCCTACGAGCAGTACTTC. Amino acid sequence: CASSIGTSGTISRSYEQYF.

This clone was detected a few times. The chain combines TRBV7-9 with TRBJ1-1; D might be TRBD1 (6 bases). Germline V gene sequence: CDR1 SEHNR, CDR2 FQNEAQ (reference sequence). CDR3 length: 14 amino acids. Trimming took off 4 bases at V and 2 bases at J, with 11 bases between the two ends. As DNA, the CDR3 is TGTGCCAGCAGCTGGGGGCAGACAAACACTGAAGCTTTCTTT. It encodes CASSWGQTNTEAFF.

The chain is built from TRBV28 and TRBJ2-3; unclear D gene. Trimming removed 6 bases from V and 5 bases from J, with 9 bases in between. Germline loops: CDR1 MDHEN, CDR2 SYDVKM. The CDR3 is made up of 12 amino acids. The CDR3 DNA follows: TGTGCCAGCAGCCTACTAATAGATACGCAGTATTTT. Translated: CASSLLIDTQYF.

The chain uses TRBV30 and TRBJ1-1; tentative D call: TRBD1 (6 bases). The CDR3 length is 14 residues. The germline V gene encodes CDR1 GTSNPN and CDR2 SVGIG (reference sequence). The V and J ends lost 4 bases and 0 bases respectively, with 12 bases between them. The CDR3 coding sequence is TGTGCCTGGAAGGGGGATATTATGAACACTGAAGCTTTCTTT. Protein product: CAWKGDIMNTEAFF.

The genes are TRBV9 and TRBJ2-3; tentative D call: TRBD2 (6 bases). V was pared by 8 bases and J by 5 bases, with 18 bases between. In germline, CDR1 is SGDLS, CDR2 YYNGEE. The CDR3 covers 14 residues. As DNA, the CDR3 is TGTGCCAGTTCACCCCGACATAGCGGAGATACGCAGTATTTT. Residues: CASSPRHSGDTQYF.

A single count supports this clone. The chain combines TRBV6-5 with TRBJ1-1; D might be TRBD1 (6 bases). V lost 0 bases and J 3 bases, leaving 8 bases between the germline ends. The CDR3 consists of 14 residues. CDR1 MNHEY and CDR2 SVGAGI come from the germline V gene. The CDR3, as DNA: TGTGCCAGCAGTTACTCTTACAGGGACACTGAAGCTTTCTTT. The encoded protein is CASSYSYRDTEAFF.

This sequence joins TRBV7-2 and TRBJ1-6, with 9 nucleotides matching TRBD1. Germline V gives CDR1 SGHTA, CDR2 FQGNSA. The CDR3 is made up of 16 amino acids. Trimming took 5 bases from V and 8 from J; bases not matched to a gene: 10. Here the CDR3 DNA reads TGTGCCAGCAGCCGGGCTCTCGGACAGGGGCATTCACCCCTCCACTTT. Its protein product is CASSRALGQGHSPLHF.

This chain links TRBV18 with TRBJ1-4, with 7 positions matching TRBD1. V lost 3 bases and J lost 4; bases outside the gene matches: 5. Germline CDR1 is KGHSH and CDR2 is LQKENI. The CDR3 runs 15 residues. The CDR3 bases are TGTGCCAGCTCACCTCTCGGGACAGTTAATGAAAAACTGTTTTTT. Its protein is CASSPLGTVNEKLFF.

V and J are TRBV24-1 and TRBJ2-3; 8 bases are shared with TRBD1. The trim removed 3 bases at V and 6 bases at J, leaving 10 bases unmatched. This CDR3 is built from 16 residues. Germline assignment: CDR1 KGHDR and CDR2 SFDVKD. In DNA form, the CDR3 reads TGTGCCACCAGTGATCTGGACAGGGCCGAGATTGATACGCAGTATTTT. Translated, it gives CATSDLDRAEIDTQYF.

This chain connects TRBV9 to TRBJ2-3; the match to TRBD1 covers 12 bases. The CDR3 sequence is 20 residues long. In germline, CDR1 is SGDLS, CDR2 YYNGEE. The junction had 18 bases not matched to a gene; V was cut back by 2 bases and J by 5 bases. CDR3 nucleotide sequence: TGTGCCAGCAGCGTGTCCGGGACAGGGGGCGTTAGCTCCCTTGAAGATACGCAGTATTTT. Translating gives CASSVSGTGGVSSLEDTQYF.

The CDR3 sequence: CAISEFLALNTEAFF. CDR3 DNA sequence: TGTGCCATCAGTGAGTTCTTAGCTCTGAACACTGAAGCTTTCTTT. The chain carries TRBV10-3 and TRBJ1-1, with D unresolved. Germline CDR1 ENHRY, CDR2 SYGVKD. The ends were cut back, 1 base at V and 0 bases at J, with 9 bases in the middle. There are 15 residues in the CDR3.

Only a few counts were recorded for this clone. J is TRBJ2-7 and V is TRBV5-4; TRBD1 matches 8 bases. CDR3 length equals 13 residues. The germline V gene has CDR1 SGHNT and CDR2 YYREEE (reference sequence). After removal of 0 bases from V and 8 bases from J, the junction contained 4 bases not matched to a gene. The CDR3 sequence is CASSLGQGPKQYF. CDR3 in DNA: TGTGCCAGCAGCTTGGGACAGGGGCCAAAGCAGTACTTC.

The chain recombines TRBV28 with TRBJ1-1, with D unclear. V lost 6 bases, J lost 0 bases, and 8 bases lay in between. Germline V gene data show CDR1 as MDHEN and CDR2 as SYDVKM. There are 13 residues in the CDR3. The CDR3 loop reads CASSELMNTEAFF. CDR3 coding DNA: TGTGCCAGCAGCGAGCTTATGAACACTGAAGCTTTCTTT. Full variable domain (missing parts from reference TRBV28 and TRBJ1-1): DVKVTQSSRYLVKRTGEKVFLECVQDMDHENMFWYRQDPGLGLRLIYFSYDVKMKEKGDIPEGYSVSREKKERFSLILESASTNQTSMYLCASSELMNTEAFFGQGTRLTVV.